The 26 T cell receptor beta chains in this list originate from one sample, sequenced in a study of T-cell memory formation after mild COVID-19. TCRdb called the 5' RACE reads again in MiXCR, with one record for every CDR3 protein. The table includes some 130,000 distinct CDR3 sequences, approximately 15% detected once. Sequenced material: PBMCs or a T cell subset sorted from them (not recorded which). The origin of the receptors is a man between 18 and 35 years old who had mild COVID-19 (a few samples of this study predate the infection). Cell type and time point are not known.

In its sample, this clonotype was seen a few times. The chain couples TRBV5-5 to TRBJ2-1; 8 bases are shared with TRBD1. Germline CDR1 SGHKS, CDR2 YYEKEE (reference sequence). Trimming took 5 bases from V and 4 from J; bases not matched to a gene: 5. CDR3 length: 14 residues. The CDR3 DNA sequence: TGTGCCAGCAGACGGGACAGGTCTTACAATGAGCAGTTCTTC. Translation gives CASRRDRSYNEQFF.

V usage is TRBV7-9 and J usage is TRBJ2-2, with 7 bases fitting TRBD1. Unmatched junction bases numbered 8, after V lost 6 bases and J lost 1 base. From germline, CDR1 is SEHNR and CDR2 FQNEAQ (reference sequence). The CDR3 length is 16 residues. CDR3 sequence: CASSRRRTGNTGELFF. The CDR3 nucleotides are TGTGCCAGCAGTCGCCGTAGGACAGGGAACACCGGGGAGCTGTTTTTT.

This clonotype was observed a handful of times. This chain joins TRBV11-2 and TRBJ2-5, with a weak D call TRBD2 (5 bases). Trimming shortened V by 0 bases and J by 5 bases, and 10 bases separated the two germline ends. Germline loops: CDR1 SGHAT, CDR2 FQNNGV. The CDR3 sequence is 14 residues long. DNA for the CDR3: TGTGCCAGCAGCTTAGATACCGGCGGGGAGACCCAGTACTTC. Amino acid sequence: CASSLDTGGETQYF.

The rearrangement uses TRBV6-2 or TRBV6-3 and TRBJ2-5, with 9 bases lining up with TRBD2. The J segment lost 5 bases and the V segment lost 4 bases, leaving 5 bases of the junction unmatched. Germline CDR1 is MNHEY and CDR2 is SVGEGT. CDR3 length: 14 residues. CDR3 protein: CASSLAGVDETQYF. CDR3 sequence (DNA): TGTGCCAGCAGTTTAGCGGGGGTGGATGAGACCCAGTACTTC.

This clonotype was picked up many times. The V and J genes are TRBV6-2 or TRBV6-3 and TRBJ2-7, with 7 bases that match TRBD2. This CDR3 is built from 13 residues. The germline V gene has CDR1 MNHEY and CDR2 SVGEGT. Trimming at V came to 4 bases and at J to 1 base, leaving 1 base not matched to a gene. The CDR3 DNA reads TGTGCCAGCAGTTCGGGGGGATCCTACGAGCAGTACGTC. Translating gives CASSSGGSYEQYV.

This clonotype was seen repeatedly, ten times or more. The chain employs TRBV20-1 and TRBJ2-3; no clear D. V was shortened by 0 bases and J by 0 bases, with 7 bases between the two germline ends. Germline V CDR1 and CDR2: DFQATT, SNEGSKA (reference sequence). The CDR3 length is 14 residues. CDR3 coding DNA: TGCAGTGCTAGAGATTCCACTAGCACAGATACGCAGTATTTT. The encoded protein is CSARDSTSTDTQYF.

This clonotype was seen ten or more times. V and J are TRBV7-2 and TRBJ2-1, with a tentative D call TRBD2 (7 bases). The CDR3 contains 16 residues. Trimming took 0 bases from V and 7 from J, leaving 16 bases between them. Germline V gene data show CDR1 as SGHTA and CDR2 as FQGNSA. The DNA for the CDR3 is TGTGCCAGCAGCTTAGCGTTGAGGGGGGGAGCAAATGAGCAGTTCTTC. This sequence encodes CASSLALRGGANEQFF.

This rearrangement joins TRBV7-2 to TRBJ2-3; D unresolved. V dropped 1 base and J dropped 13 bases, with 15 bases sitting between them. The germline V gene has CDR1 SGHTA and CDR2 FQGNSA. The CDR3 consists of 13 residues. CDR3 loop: CASSLGIWKLEYF. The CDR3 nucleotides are TGTGCCAGCAGCTTAGGGATTTGGAAACTGGAGTATTTT.

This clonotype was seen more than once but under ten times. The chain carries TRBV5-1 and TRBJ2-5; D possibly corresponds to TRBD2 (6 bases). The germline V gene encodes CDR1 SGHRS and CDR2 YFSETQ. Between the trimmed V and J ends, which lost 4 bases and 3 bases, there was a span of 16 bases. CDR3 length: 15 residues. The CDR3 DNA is TGCGCCAGCAGCCCCCGGGCGGGAAGAGAAGAGACCCAGTACTTC. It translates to CASSPRAGREETQYF.

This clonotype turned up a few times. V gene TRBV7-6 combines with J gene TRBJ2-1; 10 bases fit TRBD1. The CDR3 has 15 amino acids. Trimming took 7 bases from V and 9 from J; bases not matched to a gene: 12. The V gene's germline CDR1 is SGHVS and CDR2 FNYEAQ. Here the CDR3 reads CASILTGGSVGEQFF. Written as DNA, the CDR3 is TGTGCCAGCATCCTGACAGGGGGCTCGGTTGGTGAGCAGTTCTTC.

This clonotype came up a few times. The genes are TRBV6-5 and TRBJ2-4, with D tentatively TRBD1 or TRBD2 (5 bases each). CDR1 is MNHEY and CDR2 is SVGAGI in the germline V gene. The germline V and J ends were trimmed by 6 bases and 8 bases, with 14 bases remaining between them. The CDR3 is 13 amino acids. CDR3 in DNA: TGTGCCAGCAGCCTAGGGGCCGGGGACATTCAGTACTTC. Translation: CASSLGAGDIQYF.

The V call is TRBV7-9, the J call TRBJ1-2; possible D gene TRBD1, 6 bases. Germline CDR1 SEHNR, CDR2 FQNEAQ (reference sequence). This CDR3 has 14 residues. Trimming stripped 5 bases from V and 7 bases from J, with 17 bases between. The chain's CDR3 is CASSRDTGFVGYTF. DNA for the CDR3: TGTGCCAGCAGCCGCGATACAGGGTTTGTTGGCTACACCTTC. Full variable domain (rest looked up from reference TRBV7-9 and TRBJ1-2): DTGVSQNPRHKITKRGQNVTFRCDPISEHNRLYWYRQTLGQGPEFLTYFQNEAQLEKSRLLSDRFSAERPKGSFSTLEIQRTEQGDSAMYLCASSRDTGFVGYTFGSGTRLTVV.

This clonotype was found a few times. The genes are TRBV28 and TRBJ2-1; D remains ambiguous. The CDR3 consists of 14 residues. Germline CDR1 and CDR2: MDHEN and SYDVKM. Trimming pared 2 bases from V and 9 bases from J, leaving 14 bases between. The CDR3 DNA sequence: TGTGCCAGCAGTTTACCACTGGGATCTCGTGAGCAGTTCTTC. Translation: CASSLPLGSREQFF.

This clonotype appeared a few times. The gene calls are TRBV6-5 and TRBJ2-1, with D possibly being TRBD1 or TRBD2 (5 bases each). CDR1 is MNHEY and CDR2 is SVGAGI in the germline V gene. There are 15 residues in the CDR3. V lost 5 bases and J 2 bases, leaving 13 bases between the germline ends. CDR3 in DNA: TGTGCCAGCAGTGTATCCGGGACCGCCTACAATGAGCAGTTCTTC. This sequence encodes CASSVSGTAYNEQFF.

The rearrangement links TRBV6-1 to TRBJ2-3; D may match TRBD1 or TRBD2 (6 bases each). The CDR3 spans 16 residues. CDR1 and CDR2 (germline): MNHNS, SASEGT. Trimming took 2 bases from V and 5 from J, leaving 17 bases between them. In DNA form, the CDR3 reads TGTGCCAGCAGTGAACGGATAGGGGGGCGAGGAGATACGCAGTATTTT. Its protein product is CASSERIGGRGDTQYF.

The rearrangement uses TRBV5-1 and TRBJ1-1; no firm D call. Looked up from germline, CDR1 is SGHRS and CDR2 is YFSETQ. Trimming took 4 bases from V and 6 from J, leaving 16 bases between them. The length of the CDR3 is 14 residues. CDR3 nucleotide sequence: TGCGCCAGCAGCCCGGATCCTGGGATGGCTGAAGCTTTCTTT. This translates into CASSPDPGMAEAFF.

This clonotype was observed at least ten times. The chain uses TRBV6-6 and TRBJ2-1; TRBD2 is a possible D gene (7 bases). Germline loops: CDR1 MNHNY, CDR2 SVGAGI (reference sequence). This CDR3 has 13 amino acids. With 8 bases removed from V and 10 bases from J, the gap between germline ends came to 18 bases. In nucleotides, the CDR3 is TGTGCCAGCGCTTCGGGGGGCGGTGGGGAGCAGTTCTTC. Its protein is CASASGGGGEQFF.

Here the CDR3 DNA reads TGTGCCAGCAGCTTACAGGGACAGGGAAACGAGCAGTACTTC. Translating it yields CASSLQGQGNEQYF. The V gene is TRBV7-6, the J gene TRBJ2-5; 9 nucleotides line up with TRBD1. The end of the DNA fits TRBJ2-7 better, so the J call may be wrong. Per germline, CDR1 SGHVS and CDR2 FNYEAQ. The CDR3 is made up of 14 amino acids.

CDR3 residues: CASTWTGQETQYF. DNA of the CDR3: TGCGCCAGCACCTGGACAGGGCAAGAGACCCAGTACTTC. The V gene is TRBV5-1, the J gene TRBJ2-5, with 8 bases aligning to TRBD1. V was clipped by 6 bases and J by 2 bases; unmatched bases: 3. The V gene's germline CDR1 is SGHRS and CDR2 YFSETQ. The CDR3 extends over 13 amino acids.

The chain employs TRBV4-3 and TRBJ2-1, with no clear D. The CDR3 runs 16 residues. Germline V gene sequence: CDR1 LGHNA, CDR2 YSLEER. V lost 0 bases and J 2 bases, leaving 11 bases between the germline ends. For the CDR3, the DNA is TGCGCCAGCAGCCAAGATTTGACTCATACCTACAATGAGCAGTTCTTC. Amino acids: CASSQDLTHTYNEQFF.

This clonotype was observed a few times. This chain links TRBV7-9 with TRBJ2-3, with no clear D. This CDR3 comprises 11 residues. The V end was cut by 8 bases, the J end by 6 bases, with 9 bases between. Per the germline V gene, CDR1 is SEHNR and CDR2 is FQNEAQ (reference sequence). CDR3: CASASRDTQYF. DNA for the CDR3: TGTGCCAGCGCAAGCAGGGATACGCAGTATTTT.

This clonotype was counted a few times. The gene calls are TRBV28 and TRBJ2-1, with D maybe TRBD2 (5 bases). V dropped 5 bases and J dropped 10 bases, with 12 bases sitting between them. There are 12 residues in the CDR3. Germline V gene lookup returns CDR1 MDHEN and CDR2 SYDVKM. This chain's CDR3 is CASSPTRGEQFF. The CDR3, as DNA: TGTGCCAGCAGTCCCACACGAGGGGAGCAGTTCTTC.

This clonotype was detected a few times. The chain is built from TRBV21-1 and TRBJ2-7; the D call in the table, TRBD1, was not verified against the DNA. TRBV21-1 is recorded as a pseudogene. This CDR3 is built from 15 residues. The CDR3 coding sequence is TGTGCCAGCCCCTGGGGCGCTTCCTTACTCCACGAGCAGTACTTC. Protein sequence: CASPWGASLLHEQYF.

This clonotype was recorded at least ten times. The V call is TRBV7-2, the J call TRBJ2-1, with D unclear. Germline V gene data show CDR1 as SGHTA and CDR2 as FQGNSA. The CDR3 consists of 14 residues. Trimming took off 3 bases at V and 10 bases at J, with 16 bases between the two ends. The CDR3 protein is CASSLFAMAPEQFF. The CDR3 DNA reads TGTGCCAGCAGCTTGTTCGCCATGGCCCCCGAGCAGTTCTTC. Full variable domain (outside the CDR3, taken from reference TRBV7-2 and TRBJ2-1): GAGVSQSPSNKVTEKGKDVELRCDPISGHTALYWYRQSLGQGLEFLIYFQGNSAPDKSGLPSDRFSAERTGGSVSTLTIQRTQQEDSAVYLCASSLFAMAPEQFFGPGTRLTVL.

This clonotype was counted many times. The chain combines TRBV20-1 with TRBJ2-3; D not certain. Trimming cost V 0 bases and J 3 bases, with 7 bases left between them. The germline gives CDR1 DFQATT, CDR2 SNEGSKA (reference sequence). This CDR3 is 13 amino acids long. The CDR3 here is CSAREWATDTQYF. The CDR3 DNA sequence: TGCAGTGCTAGAGAATGGGCTACAGATACGCAGTATTTT.

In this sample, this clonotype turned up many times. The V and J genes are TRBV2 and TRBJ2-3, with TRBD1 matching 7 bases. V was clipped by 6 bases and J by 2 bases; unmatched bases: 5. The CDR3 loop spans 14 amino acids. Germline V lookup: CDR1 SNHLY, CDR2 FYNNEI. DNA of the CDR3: TGTGCCAGCAGGGCACAGGGGCTCACAGATACGCAGTATTTT. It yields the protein CASRAQGLTDTQYF. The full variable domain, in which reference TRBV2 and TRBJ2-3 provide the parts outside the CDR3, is EPEVTQTPSHQVTQMGQEVILRCVPISNHLYFYWYRQILGQKVEFLVSFYNNEISEKSEIFDDQFSVERPDGSNFTLKIRSTKLEDSAMYFCASRAQGLTDTQYFGPGTRLTVL.